This T cell receptor (beta chain) was captured in a study of cytomegalovirus exposure and HLA in healthy donors (dated by TCRdb to 2016 to 2017). Regarding the research as a whole: In an earlier analysis of 587 of the donors, about 260 Gb of sequence data and approximately 120 million unique TCR beta sequences from approximately 180 million T cells were reported. Rather than using new phenotypic data, the later analysis identified candidate immune exposures from TCR beta sequences and from how often those sequences occurred across donors. A later analysis re-examined previously published TCR beta repertoires from about 670 donors and added high-resolution HLA genotyping to investigate patterns of TCR occurrence. Across roughly 420 genotyped donors of the cohort, an average of approximately 240,000 unique TCR beta nucleotide sequences per donor were sequenced, and around 20% of those sequences were non-productive. The T cell repertoires of several hundred subjects were profiled by immunosequencing and related to cytomegalovirus serostatus. To decide whether each TCR beta V gene segment behaved as functional or pseudogenic, an earlier analysis of 587 of the donors relied on high-throughput TCR beta sequencing. Every discovery cohort repertoire had been produced on one sequencing platform. The study was designed to test whether signatures of past pathogen exposure could be identified by cataloging public T cell receptors. An early release that covered roughly 600 HLA-typed donors contained approximately 300 gigabases of sequencing data and about 93 million unique TCR sequences. Roughly five DR-DQ haplotypes were handled as single units for association and clustering, since linkage in the cohort was strong. HLA typing included class I and class II loci at four-digit resolution. The number of typed donors differed by locus: about 620-630 for A, B, C, DRB1 and DQB1; 522 for DQA1; around 610 for DPA1; and around 490 for DPB1. The genetic ancestry cluster associated with self-reported Caucasian donors included about four fifths of the roughly 390 genotyped donors. In a later genetic analysis, genome-wide SNP genotypes for about three fifths of the 666 donors were used, and that subset was treated as a discovery cohort. Donor age, sex, ethnicity and CMV serostatus were compiled alongside the repertoire data. To predict cytomegalovirus infection status, the study combined high-throughput TCR immunosequencing, statistical association of individual TCRs with disease status, and machine learning. Besides the first cohort of more than 650 subjects, a separate validation cohort made up of 90 to 150 different subjects was used.

In total, just over 650 healthy bone marrow donors made up the cohort. Cohort members were all nominally healthy when sampled, although unrecorded immune exposures were likely present. The donor tested CMV seronegative, placing the donor among the 350 or so seronegative members of the cohort. A peripheral blood sample was collected from each donor, and TCR beta sequencing was performed on peripheral blood mononuclear cells. The Qiagen DNeasy Blood Extraction Kit was used to extract genomic DNA from the blood cell samples. In the germline V gene, CDR1 corresponds to SGDLS and CDR2 to YYNGEE. Trimming leaves V shorter by 0 bases and J shorter by 7 bases, with the junction holding 6 bases beyond the gene matches. The CDR3 contains 15 residues, cysteine and phenylalanine counted. CDR3 DNA only is kept here, 45 bases in frame from base 1. The protocol used for the library was the immunoSEQ multiplex PCR assay. The multiplex PCR relied on a mix of 60 forward primers for TCR Vbeta segments and 13 reverse primers for TCR Jbeta segments. The CDR3 region of rearranged TCR beta genes was amplified from genomic DNA by a multiplex PCR assay. The Illumina HiSeq System was used to sequence the amplified TCR beta libraries as 87-base-pair reads. As for how the authors treated the data: A later analysis counted approximately 84 million unique TCR beta chains across the 650 to 800 repertoires, and some 11 million of these chains were shared by at least two donors. A nearest-neighbor algorithm error-corrected the raw reads and collapsed the reads into unique sequences, merging closely related sequences to remove PCR and sequencing errors. Alignment of CDR3 sequences to IMGT reference sequences was used to assign V, D and J gene segments. For a sequence to be retained, a match of at least six nucleotides was required to both a V gene segment and a J gene segment. Rearrangements were called productive when the CDR3 lacked stop codons and stayed in frame with V and J; all others were non-productive. Following IMGT convention, CDR3 was defined as the stretch from the second conserved V-encoded cysteine up to the conserved J-encoded phenylalanine. In an earlier analysis of roughly 610 of the donors, sequences lacking an unambiguous match to a single V gene segment were excluded. In an earlier analysis of some 590 of the donors, a V segment was called functional when productive rearrangements were above 56.7%, and segregating when the standard deviation between donors exceeded 5%. To diagnose cytomegalovirus status from the catalog of TCR beta chain sequences, a statistical classification framework was built. A later analysis assigned V and J genes by comparing TCR nucleotide sequences with IMGT/GENE-DB human TR gene sequences. Using the TCRdist pipeline, a later analysis assigned CDR3 sequences along with most-parsimonious VDJ recombination scenarios. A later analysis defined each TCR beta chain by its CDR3 amino acid sequence plus V-gene family, and excluded reads lacking a unique V-gene family. A later analysis removed several hundred highly shared, low-generation-probability nucleotide sequences to deal with suspected cross-contamination and a sequencing artifact. A later analysis calculated a clonal expansion index for each public chain from normalized within-repertoire ranks of inferred template counts. Generation probabilities in a later analysis came from a VDJ recombination model fitted to out-of-frame rearrangements, and those results were checked against IGoR. Hypergeometric tests were used in a later analysis to score TCR-TCR, TCR-HLA and TCR-CMV co-occurrence, with a repertoire-size bias correction applied to the TCR pairs. In a later analysis, false discovery rates were estimated by permuting HLA or CMV assignments 20 times. In a later analysis, co-occurring TCRs were grouped with DBSCAN, and TCRdist sequence similarity was added when clustering was performed within HLA-allele-positive subsets. For co-occurrence clustering, repertoires with fewer than 30,000 or more than 120,000 public chains were excluded, along with roughly 5 repertoires with anomalous nucleotide sharing. In its TCRdb copy, this immuneACCESS table keeps in-frame sequences only and misses some clones. Where compared with another copy, unresolved V genes explain less than half of these, and the others have no known cause. Clonal size and the V and J genes are those of that table, whereas D and trimming came from the DNA. The sample yields under 250,000 clones; 80% to 85% were counted once. The ten largest clones represent roughly 2.5% of the sample.

Turning to this clone: Its antigen specificity is not known. No base-level quality is on record; no much larger clone is a single base apart.

General findings and caveats noted by the study authors: Several of the top co-occurrence clusters appeared to be linked to parvovirus B19, influenza, CMV and Epstein-Barr virus, according to a later analysis. According to the authors, the approach could potentially be generalized to other disease states and immunological phenotypes. In vitro tests confirmed that a few of the cytomegalovirus-associated TCR beta chains recognize cytomegalovirus antigens. A further reported finding was that TCR beta sequences accurately predicted the HLA-A and HLA-B alleles for most subjects in the first cohort. Broadly in line with IMGT annotations, most TCR beta V segments showed up in productive rearrangements about 87% or about 30% of the time in an earlier analysis of around 600 of the donors. A later genetic analysis associated a missense DCLRE1C variant with V-gene and J-gene trimming of TCR beta chains, and an independent cohort replicated the association. In a later analysis, HLA-associated TCR beta chains showed more clonal expansion and lower generation probabilities than non-associated chains that were equally common. Because some donors lacked HLA typing at each locus, the association tests relied only on the typed subset. Because the 87-base-pair reads could not distinguish some IMGT-functional V segments, including TRBV6-2 and TRBV6-3, those segments were excluded. A group of highly shared sequence variants was considered likely to be a technical artifact of the sequencing pipeline. In a later analysis, most CMV-associated TCR beta chains were found to appear HLA-restricted, with HLA associations seemingly driven largely by CMV exposure. While some public TCRs were present in many individuals, most TCR sequences turned up only very rarely across donors. Correlated functional status among segregating V segments might reflect linkage disequilibrium, but an unknown experimental factor could not be ruled out. The earlier analysis of about 600 of the donors excluded approximately 15 rarely observed V segments, including chromosome 9 orphons, because counts were too low. In the study, some 160 TCR beta chains were listed as associated with cytomegalovirus. In a later analysis, the rate of TCR association differed among HLA loci, with DRB1 alleles having the most associated TCRs and HLA-C alleles having the fewest. In a later analysis, about 17,000 TCR beta sequences were associated with specific HLA alleles at a false discovery rate of 0.05. According to a later genetic analysis, donors in an Asian-associated ancestry cluster had fewer N-insertions in productive TCRs than the approximately 630-donor mean. Cytomegalovirus status was reported to be diagnosed by the classifier with high specificity and sensitivity in both the original and validation cohorts. Only TCR beta chains were sequenced in this cohort, and the absence of alpha or paired-chain data limited detectable features. Sequencing depth was assumed to be roughly uniform across donors in the presence/absence analyses, though that assumption may not hold. Immune exposure information for the cohort was limited to CMV serostatus. Assigning TCR associations to individual alleles was difficult when HLA alleles, especially DR and DQ, strongly co-occurred.

The rearrangement combines TRBV9 with TRBJ2-1; 8 middle bases align to TRBD2. Sequences were obtained from PBMCs. The source is a woman aged 40 to 50 in good health and CMV-seronegative. The DNA reads TGTGCCAGCAGCGTAGGTCCGACTAGCGAGAATGAGCAGTTCTTC. Protein translation: CASSVGPTSENEQFF. Full variable domain (CDR3 extended with the reference TRBV9 and TRBJ2-1 proteins): DSGVTQTPKHLITATGQRVTLRCSPRSGDLSVYWYQQSLDQGLQFLIQYYNGEERAKGNILERFSAQQFPDLHSELNLSSLELGDSALYFCASSVGPTSENEQFFGPGTRLTVL.